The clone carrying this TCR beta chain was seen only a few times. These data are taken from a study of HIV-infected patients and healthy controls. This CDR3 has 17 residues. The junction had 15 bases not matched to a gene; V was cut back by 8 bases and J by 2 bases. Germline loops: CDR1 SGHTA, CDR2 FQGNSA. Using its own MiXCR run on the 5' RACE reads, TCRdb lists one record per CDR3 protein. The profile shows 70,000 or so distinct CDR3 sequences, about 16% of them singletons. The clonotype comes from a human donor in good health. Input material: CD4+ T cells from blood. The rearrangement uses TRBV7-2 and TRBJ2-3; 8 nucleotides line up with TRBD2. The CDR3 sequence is CASRRTPMRGDTDTQYF. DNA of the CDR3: TGTGCCAGCCGCCGCACCCCCATGCGGGGGGACACAGATACGCAGTATTTT. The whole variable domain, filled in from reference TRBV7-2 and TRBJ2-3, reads GAGVSQSPSNKVTEKGKDVELRCDPISGHTALYWYRQSLGQGLEFLIYFQGNSAPDKSGLPSDRFSAERTGGSVSTLTIQRTQQEDSAVYLCASRRTPMRGDTDTQYFGPGTRLTVL.